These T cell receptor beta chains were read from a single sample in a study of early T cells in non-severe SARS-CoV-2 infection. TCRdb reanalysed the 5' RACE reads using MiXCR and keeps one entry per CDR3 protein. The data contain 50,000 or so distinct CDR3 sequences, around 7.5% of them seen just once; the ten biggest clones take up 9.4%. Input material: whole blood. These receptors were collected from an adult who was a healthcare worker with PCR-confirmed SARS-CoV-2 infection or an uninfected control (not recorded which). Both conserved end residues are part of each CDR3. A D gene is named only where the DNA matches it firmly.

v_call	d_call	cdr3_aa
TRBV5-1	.	CASSLADSSIGYTF
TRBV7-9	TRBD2	CASSLEMVGGPYNEQFF
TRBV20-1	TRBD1	CSAWDRISYNEQFF
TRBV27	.	CASSLPNPRGTDTQYF
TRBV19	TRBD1	CASSITGGFNEQFF
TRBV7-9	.	CASNLGSLASPTQYF
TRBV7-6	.	CASSFGQGRVAGELFF
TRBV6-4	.	CASSRGYTDTQYF
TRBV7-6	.	CASSFLFEQYF
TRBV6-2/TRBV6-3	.	CASSYSQEQMNTEAFF
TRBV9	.	CASSVGSTDTQYF
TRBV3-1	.	CASSQQTGGSGNTIYF
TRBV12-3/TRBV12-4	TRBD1	CASSPRTGRDQPQHF
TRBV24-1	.	CATNGPYSNQPQHF
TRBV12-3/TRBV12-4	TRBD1	CASSQGGGGYTF
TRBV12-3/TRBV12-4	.	CASSLSRRQGGELFF
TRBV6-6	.	CASSYSVLAQYEQFF
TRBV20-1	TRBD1	CSALDRVNSPLHF
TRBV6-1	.	CASSEALGGVRGYTF
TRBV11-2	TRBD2	CASSPLAGETTDTQYF
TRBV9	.	CASSVGFLGDTDTQYF
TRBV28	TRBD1	CASSSQGAGGKLFF
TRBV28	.	CASSLSRTRNSYEQYF
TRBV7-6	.	CASSLATETQYF
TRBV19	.	CASSWMGEGNQPQHF
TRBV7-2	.	CASTTYEGEQYF
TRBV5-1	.	CARSRETQYF
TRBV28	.	CASRLAYEQYF
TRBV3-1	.	CASSTQRLGSPLHF
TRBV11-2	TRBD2	CASSLLAGGLEDTQYF
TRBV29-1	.	CSVVGGAVGELFF
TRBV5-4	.	CTSSLLGGELFF
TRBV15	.	CATSRTTGAREQYF
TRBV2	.	CASSDGFYGNTIYF
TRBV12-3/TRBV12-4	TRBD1	CASSPDRGFYNEQFF
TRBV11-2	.	CASSLKSSYEQYF
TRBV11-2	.	CASSIRPNEQFF
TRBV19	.	CASSILQGWVNEQFF
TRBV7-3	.	CASSLINTDTQYF
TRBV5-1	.	CASSLDHLSSYNSPLHF
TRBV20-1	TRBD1	CSARDRKTGTGEQYF